The entry that follows covers one T cell receptor (beta chain) sequence. This sample stems from a study of shared clonotypes between healthy human individuals. Naive CD8 cells lacked CD45RO, underwent positive selection for CCR7 and left out terminally differentiated effector memory CD45RA+ cells. Profiling relied on immunoSEQ multiplex PCR, and the TCRdb table lists in-frame clones only, not all of them. The sample records about 680,000 clones, about 90% being singletons. With 3 bases removed from V and 4 bases from J, the gap between germline ends came to 12 bases. CDR3 length: 15 residues. Germline V gene sequence: CDR1 MNHEY, CDR2 SVGAGI.

The chain couples TRBV6-5 to TRBJ2-2, with D possibly matching TRBD1 (6 bases). The origin of this receptor is a young man in good health. The sample was naive CD8+ T cells sorted from blood. The CDR3 loop is CASSYGRGGTGELFF. The CDR3 DNA follows: TGTGCCAGCAGTTATGGAAGAGGGGGCACCGGGGAGCTGTTTTTT.